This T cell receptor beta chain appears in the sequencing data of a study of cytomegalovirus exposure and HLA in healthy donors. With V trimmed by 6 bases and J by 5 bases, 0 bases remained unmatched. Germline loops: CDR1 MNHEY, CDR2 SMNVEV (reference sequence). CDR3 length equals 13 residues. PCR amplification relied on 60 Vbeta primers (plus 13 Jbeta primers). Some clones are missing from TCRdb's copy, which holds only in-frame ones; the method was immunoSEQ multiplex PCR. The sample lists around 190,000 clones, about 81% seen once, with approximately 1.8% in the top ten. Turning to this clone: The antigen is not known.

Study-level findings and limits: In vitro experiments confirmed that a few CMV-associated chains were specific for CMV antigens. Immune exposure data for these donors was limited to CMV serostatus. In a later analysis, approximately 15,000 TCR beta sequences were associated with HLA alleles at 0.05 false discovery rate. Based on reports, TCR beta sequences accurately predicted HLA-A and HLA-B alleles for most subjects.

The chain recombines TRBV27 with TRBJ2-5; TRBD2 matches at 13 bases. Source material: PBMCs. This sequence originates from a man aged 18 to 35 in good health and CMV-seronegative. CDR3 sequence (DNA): TGTGCCAGCAGACTAGCGGGAGGGGAGACCCAGTACTTC. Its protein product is CASRLAGGETQYF.